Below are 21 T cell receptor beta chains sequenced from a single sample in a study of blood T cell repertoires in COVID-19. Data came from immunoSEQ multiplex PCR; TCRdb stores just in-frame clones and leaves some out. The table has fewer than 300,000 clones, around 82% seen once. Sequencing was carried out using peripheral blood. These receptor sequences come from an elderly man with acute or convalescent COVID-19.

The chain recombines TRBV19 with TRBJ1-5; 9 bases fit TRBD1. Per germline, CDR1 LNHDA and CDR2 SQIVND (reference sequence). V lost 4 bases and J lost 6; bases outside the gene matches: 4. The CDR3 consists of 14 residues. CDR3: CASSNRGQGQPQHF. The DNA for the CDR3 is TGTGCCAGTAGTAACAGGGGGCAGGGTCAGCCCCAGCATTTT.

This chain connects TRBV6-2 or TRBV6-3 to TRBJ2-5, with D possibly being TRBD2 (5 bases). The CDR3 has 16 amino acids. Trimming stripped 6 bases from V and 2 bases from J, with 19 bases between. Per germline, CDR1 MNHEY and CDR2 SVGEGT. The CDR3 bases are TGTGCCAGCAGCCCTACTGGAGGACGGACGCAAGAGACCCAGTACTTC. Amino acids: CASSPTGGRTQETQYF.

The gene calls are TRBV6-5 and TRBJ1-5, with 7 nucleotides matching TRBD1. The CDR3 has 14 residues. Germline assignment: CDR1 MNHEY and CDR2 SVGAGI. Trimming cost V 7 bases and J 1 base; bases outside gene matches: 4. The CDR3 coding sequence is TGTGCCAGCACCCCGGGACAGAGCAATCAGCCCCAGCATTTT. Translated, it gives CASTPGQSNQPQHF.

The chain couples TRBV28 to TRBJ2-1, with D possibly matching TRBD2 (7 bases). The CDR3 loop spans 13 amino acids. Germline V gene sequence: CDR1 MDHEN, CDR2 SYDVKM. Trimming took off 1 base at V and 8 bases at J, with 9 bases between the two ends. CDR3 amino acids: CASSLLGGDEQFF. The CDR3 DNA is TGTGCCAGCAGTTTATTAGGGGGGGATGAGCAGTTCTTC.

The CDR3 reads CASRPTGTIPLHF. The DNA of the CDR3 is TGTGCCAGCCGTCCAACTGGGACAATTCCCCTCCACTTT. This chain links TRBV27 with TRBJ1-6; weak D call: TRBD1 (6 bases). Germline V CDR1 and CDR2: MNHEY, SMNVEV (reference sequence). This CDR3 contains 13 residues. V shed 8 bases and J shed 13 bases, with 18 bases lying between them.

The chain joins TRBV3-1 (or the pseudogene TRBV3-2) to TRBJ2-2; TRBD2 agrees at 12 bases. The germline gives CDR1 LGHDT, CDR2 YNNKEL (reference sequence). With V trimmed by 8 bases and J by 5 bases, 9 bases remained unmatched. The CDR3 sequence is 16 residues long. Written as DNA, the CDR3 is TGTGCCAGCCGGGGGCTAGCGGGAGGGGGAACCGGGGAGCTGTTTTTT. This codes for CASRGLAGGGTGELFF.

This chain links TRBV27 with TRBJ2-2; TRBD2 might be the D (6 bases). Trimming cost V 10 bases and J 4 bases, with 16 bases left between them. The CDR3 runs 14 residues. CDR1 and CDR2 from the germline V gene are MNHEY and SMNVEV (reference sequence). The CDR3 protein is CATAREWITGELFF. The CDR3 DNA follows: TGTGCCACCGCTCGGGAGTGGATCACCGGGGAGCTGTTTTTT.

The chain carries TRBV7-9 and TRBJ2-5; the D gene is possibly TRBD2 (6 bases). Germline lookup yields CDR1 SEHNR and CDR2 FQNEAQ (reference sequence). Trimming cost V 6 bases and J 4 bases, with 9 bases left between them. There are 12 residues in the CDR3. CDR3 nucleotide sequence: TGTGCCAGCAGGACCGGGGGAGAGACCCAGTACTTC. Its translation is CASRTGGETQYF.

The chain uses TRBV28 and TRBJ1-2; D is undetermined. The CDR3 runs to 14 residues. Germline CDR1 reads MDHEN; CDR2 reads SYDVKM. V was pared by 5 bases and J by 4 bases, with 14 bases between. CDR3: CASSSGPEPYGYTF. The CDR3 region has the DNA TGTGCCAGCAGTAGCGGGCCAGAGCCCTATGGCTACACCTTC.

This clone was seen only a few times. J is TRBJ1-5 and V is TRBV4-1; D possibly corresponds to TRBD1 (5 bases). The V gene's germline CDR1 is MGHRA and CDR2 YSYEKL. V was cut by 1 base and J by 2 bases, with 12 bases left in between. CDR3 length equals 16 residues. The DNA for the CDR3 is TGCGCCAGCAGCCAAGTTGCAGGGTTCGGCAATCAGCCCCAGCATTTT. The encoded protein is CASSQVAGFGNQPQHF.

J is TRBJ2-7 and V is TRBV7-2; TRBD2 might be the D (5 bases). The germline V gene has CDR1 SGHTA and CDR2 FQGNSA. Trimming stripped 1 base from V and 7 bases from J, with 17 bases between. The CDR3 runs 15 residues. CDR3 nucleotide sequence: TGTGCCAGCAGCTTAGAACTGACTACTGCTCGAGAGCAGTACTTC. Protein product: CASSLELTTAREQYF.

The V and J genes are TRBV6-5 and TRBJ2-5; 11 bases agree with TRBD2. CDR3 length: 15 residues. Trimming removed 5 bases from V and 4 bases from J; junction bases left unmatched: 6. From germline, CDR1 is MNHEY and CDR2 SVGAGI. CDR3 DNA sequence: TGTGCCAGCAGTACGCTAGCGGGGGGTTCAGAGACCCAGTACTTC. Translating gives CASSTLAGGSETQYF.

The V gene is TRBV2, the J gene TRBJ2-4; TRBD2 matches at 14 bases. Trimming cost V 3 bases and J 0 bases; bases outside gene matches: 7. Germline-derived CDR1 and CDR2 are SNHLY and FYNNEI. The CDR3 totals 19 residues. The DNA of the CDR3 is TGTGCCAGCAGTGACAGACTAGCGGGAGGGGGTGTAGCCAAAAACATTCAGTACTTC. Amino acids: CASSDRLAGGGVAKNIQYF.

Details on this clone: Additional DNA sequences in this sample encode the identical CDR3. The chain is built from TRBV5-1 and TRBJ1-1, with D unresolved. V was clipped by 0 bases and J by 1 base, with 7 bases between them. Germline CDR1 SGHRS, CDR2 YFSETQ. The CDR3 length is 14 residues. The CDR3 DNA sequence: TGCGCCAGCAGCTTGGCCTCAGGGAACACTGAAGCTTTCTTT. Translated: CASSLASGNTEAFF. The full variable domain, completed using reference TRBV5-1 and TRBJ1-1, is KAGVTQTPRYLIKTRGQQVTLSCSPISGHRSVSWYQQTPGQGLQFLFEYFSETQRNKGNFPGRFSGRQFSNSRSEMNVSTLELGDSALYLCASSLASGNTEAFFGQGTRLTVV.

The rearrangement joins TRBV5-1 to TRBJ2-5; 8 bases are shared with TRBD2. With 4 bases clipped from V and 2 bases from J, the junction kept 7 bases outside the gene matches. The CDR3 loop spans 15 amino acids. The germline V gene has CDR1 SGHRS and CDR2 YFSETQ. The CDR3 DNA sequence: TGCGCCAGCAGCGCCGGGAGGGCGAGTCAAGAGACCCAGTACTTC. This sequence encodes CASSAGRASQETQYF.

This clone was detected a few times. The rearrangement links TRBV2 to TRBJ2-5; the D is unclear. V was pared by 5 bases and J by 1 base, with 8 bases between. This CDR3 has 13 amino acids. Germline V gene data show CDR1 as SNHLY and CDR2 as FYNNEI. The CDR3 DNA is TGTGCCAGCAGTTATCCGGGCCAAGAGACCCAGTACTTC. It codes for CASSYPGQETQYF.

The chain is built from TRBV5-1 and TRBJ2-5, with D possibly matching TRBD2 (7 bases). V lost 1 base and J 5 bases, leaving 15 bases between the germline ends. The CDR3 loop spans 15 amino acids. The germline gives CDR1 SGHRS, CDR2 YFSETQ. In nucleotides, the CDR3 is TGCGCCAGCAGCTTGAGGGGGGGAACGGAGGAGACCCAGTACTTC. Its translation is CASSLRGGTEETQYF.

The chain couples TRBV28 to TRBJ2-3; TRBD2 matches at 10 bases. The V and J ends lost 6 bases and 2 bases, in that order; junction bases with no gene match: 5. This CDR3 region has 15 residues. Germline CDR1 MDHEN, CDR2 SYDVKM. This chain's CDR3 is CASSKLAGYTDTQYF. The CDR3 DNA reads TGTGCCAGCAGCAAACTAGCGGGGTACACAGATACGCAGTATTTT.

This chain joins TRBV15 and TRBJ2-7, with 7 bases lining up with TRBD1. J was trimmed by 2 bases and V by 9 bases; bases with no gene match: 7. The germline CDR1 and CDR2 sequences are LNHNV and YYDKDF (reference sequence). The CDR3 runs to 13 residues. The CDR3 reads CATRRQGAYEQYF. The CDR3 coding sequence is TGTGCCACACGTCGACAGGGAGCCTACGAGCAGTACTTC.

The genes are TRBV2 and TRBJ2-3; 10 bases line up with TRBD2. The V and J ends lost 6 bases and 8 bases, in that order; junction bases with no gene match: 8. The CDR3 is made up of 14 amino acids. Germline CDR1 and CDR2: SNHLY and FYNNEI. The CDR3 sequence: CASRETSGDRTQYF. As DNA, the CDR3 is TGTGCCAGCAGGGAAACTAGCGGGGACCGTACGCAGTATTTT.

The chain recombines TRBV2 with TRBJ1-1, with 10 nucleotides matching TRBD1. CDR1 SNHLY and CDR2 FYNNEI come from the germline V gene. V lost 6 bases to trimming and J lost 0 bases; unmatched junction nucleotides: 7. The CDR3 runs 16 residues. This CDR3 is CASRPLGQGMNTEAFF. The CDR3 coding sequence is TGTGCCAGCAGACCCCTGGGACAGGGGATGAACACTGAAGCTTTCTTT. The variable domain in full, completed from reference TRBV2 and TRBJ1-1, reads EPEVTQTPSHQVTQMGQEVILRCVPISNHLYFYWYRQILGQKVEFLVSFYNNEISEKSEIFDDQFSVERPDGSNFTLKIRSTKLEDSAMYFCASRPLGQGMNTEAFFGQGTRLTVV.